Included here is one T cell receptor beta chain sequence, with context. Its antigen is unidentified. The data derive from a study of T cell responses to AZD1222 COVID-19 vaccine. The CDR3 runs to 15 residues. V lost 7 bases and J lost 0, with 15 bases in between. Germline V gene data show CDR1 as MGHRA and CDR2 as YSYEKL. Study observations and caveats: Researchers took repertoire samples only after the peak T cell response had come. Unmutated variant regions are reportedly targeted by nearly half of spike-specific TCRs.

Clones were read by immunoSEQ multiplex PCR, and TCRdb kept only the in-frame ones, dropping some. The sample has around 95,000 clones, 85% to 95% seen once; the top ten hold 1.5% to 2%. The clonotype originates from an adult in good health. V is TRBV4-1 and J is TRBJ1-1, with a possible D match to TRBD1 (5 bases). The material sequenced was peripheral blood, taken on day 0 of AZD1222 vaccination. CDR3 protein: CASKGQTVLNTEAFF. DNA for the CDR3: TGCGCCAGCAAGGGTCAGACAGTCTTGAACACTGAAGCTTTCTTT.